This TCR beta chain was identified during a study of blood T cell repertoires in COVID-19. The wider study: Sites in the United States, Italy and Spain provided acute and convalescent COVID-19 samples. In each case, the material was cDNA or gDNA derived from T cells, B-cell-depleted T cells, or PBMCs.

V lost 2 bases to trimming and J lost 3 bases, with 11 bases between them. CDR1 is SGHVS and CDR2 is FNYEAQ in the germline V gene. There are 15 residues in the CDR3. Here immunoSEQ multiplex PCR was the method, and the copy in TCRdb shows in-frame clones only, minus some. The sample includes 230,000 or so clones, approximately 84% of them seen just once. The sample consisted of peripheral blood. The V call is TRBV7-6, the J call TRBJ1-3; D is uncertain. The receptor comes from a man in his forties with active or convalescent COVID-19. The CDR3 loop is CASSLLSGIGNTIYF. The CDR3 coding sequence is TGTGCCAGCAGCTTACTATCCGGGATTGGAAACACCATATATTTT.